The clone carrying this TCR beta chain is a singleton in its sample. The investigators amplified TCR beta CDR3 regions from RNA transcripts. During a first-round RT-PCR of the TCR CDR3, the HTBI primer set was used. TCRdb re-called the multiplex PCR reads with MiXCR, one entry per CDR3 protein. The sample includes 190,000 or so distinct CDR3 sequences, roughly 18% of them seen just once. Germline V CDR1 and CDR2: SGHDT, YYEEEE. Deletions cut 0 bases from V and 8 bases from J, with 9 bases between. The CDR3 consists of 14 residues. The diagnoses drew upon clinical symptoms, serum thyroxine and TRAb, thyroid ultrasound and orbital computed tomography. The data stem from a study of T cells in Graves' hyperthyroidism and ophthalmopathy.

V is TRBV5-6 and J is TRBJ1-6; D remains ambiguous. This receptor was taken from a man aged 35 to 55 with Graves' hyperthyroidism. Sequencing input: blood. The CDR3 protein is CASSLASFYSPLHF. For the CDR3, the DNA is TGTGCCAGCAGCTTGGCTTCATTCTATTCACCCCTCCACTTT.